Presented here are 26 T cell receptor beta chains from one specimen sequenced in a study of T cell responses to AZD1222 COVID-19 vaccine. The method was immunoSEQ multiplex PCR; TCRdb's version includes in-frame clones alone and lacks a portion of them. In the table there are some 140,000 clones, around four fifths of which are singletons. The specimen comprised peripheral blood, sampled on day 0 of AZD1222 vaccination. Receptors were obtained from an adult in good health.

This clone was detected only once. This chain joins TRBV11-2 and TRBJ1-1; no definite D call. The CDR3 covers 17 residues. Trimming pared 5 bases from V and 1 base from J, leaving 20 bases between. The germline V gene encodes CDR1 SGHAT and CDR2 FQNNGV. The CDR3 nucleotides are TGTGCCAGCAGCAAACGACCCCAGGCCGTGCCGAACACTGAAGCTTTCTTT. It translates to CASSKRPQAVPNTEAFF. Complete variable domain (other parts from reference TRBV11-2 and TRBJ1-1): EAGVAQSPRYKIIEKRQSVAFWCNPISGHATLYWYQQILGQGPKLLIQFQNNGVVDDSQLPKDRFSAERLKGVDSTLKIQPAKLEDSAVYLCASSKRPQAVPNTEAFFGQGTRLTVV.

This chain links TRBV28 with TRBJ1-5; D gene unclear. Per germline, CDR1 MDHEN and CDR2 SYDVKM. The CDR3 covers 14 residues. The V end lost 6 bases, the J end lost 6 bases, and 15 bases lay between the germline ends. CDR3 DNA sequence: TGTGCCAGCAGCCTGACCGACCGGGGTCAGCCCCAGCATTTT. Residues: CASSLTDRGQPQHF.

The chain has TRBV11-2 and TRBJ2-3, with TRBD2 as a possible D gene (6 bases). The CDR3 loop spans 16 amino acids. In germline, CDR1 is SGHAT, CDR2 FQNNGV. Trimming cost V 3 bases and J 5 bases, with 18 bases left between them. This CDR3 is CASSFVGGRQGDTQYF. CDR3 in DNA: TGTGCCAGCAGCTTTGTGGGAGGCAGGCAGGGAGATACGCAGTATTTT.

V gene TRBV10-2 combines with J gene TRBJ2-1; D tentatively reads TRBD1 or TRBD2 (6 bases each). The V end lost 3 bases, the J end lost 0 bases, and 12 bases lay between the germline ends. This CDR3 region has 16 residues. Germline lookup yields CDR1 WSHSY and CDR2 SAAADI. CDR3 sequence reads: CASSDGGPLSYNEQFF. The CDR3 nucleotides read TGCGCCAGCAGTGATGGGGGGCCCCTCTCCTACAATGAGCAGTTCTTC.

The chain employs TRBV6-5 and TRBJ1-1, with D possibly matching TRBD1 (6 bases). The CDR3 covers 16 residues. Trimming took 0 bases from V and 5 from J, leaving 16 bases between them. The germline V gene has CDR1 MNHEY and CDR2 SVGAGI. CDR3 sequence (DNA): TGTGCCAGCAGTTACTCTATGGGGGCGTTACGGACTGAAGCTTTCTTT. Residues: CASSYSMGALRTEAFF.

The chain links TRBV19 to TRBJ1-4; D may be TRBD1 (5 bases). This CDR3 has 15 residues. The V end lost 4 bases, the J end lost 7 bases, and 16 bases lay between the germline ends. Germline lookup yields CDR1 LNHDA and CDR2 SQIVND (reference sequence). This CDR3 is CASSTSRAEGEKLFF. In nucleotides, the CDR3 is TGTGCCAGTAGTACTTCCAGGGCCGAGGGTGAAAAACTGTTTTTT. The full variable domain, its missing parts supplied by reference TRBV19 and TRBJ1-4, is DGGITQSPKYLFRKEGQNVTLSCEQNLNHDAMYWYRQDPGQGLRLIYYSQIVNDFQKGDIAEGYSVSREKKESFPLTVTSAQKNPTAFYLCASSTSRAEGEKLFFGSGTQLSVL.

The gene calls are TRBV6-6 and TRBJ1-5, with a weak D call TRBD1 (6 bases). Trimming pared 6 bases from V and 1 base from J, leaving 13 bases between. This CDR3 region has 15 residues. CDR1 and CDR2 (germline): MNHNY, SVGAGI (reference sequence). CDR3 in DNA: TGTGCCAGCAGGGGGGGCGGGACGAGCAATCAGCCCCAGCATTTT. It codes for CASRGGGTSNQPQHF.

This chain links TRBV11-1 with TRBJ1-6; TRBD1 is a possible D gene (5 bases). Trimming removed 5 bases at V and 6 bases at J, with 11 bases between. From germline, CDR1 is SGHAT and CDR2 FQDESV (reference sequence). CDR3 length: 14 amino acids. This CDR3 reads CASSLGTVNSPLHF. The CDR3 DNA is TGTGCCAGCAGCCTCGGGACGGTTAATTCACCCCTCCACTTT. The full variable domain, its missing parts supplied by reference TRBV11-1 and TRBJ1-6, is EAEVAQSPRYKITEKSQAVAFWCDPISGHATLYWYRQILGQGPELLVQFQDESVVDDSQLPKDRFSAERLKGVDSTLKIQPAELGDSAMYLCASSLGTVNSPLHFGNGTRLTVT.

V is TRBV7-2 and J is TRBJ1-4; D not certain. Germline loops: CDR1 SGHTA, CDR2 FQGNSA. The CDR3 is 13 amino acids. V was shortened by 1 base and J by 12 bases, with 12 bases between the two germline ends. The CDR3 DNA follows: TGTGCCAGCAGCTTAGTCGGGGATCGGGAACTGTTTTTT. Its protein is CASSLVGDRELFF.

The rearrangement uses TRBV5-6 and TRBJ2-2, with 11 bases identical to TRBD1. Germline V gene sequence: CDR1 SGHDT, CDR2 YYEEEE. CDR3 length: 16 residues. The J segment lost 1 base and the V segment lost 3 bases, leaving 2 bases of the junction unmatched. CDR3 amino acids: CASSYGTGGNTGELFF. CDR3 bases: TGTGCCAGCAGCTATGGGACAGGGGGGAACACCGGGGAGCTGTTTTTT.

The rearrangement joins TRBV2 to TRBJ2-3, with D tentatively TRBD2 (6 bases). V lost 6 bases and J lost 6, with 19 bases in between. This CDR3 comprises 15 residues. Germline values: CDR1 SNHLY, CDR2 FYNNEI. The CDR3: CASRAKVSGVDTQYF. CDR3 nucleotide sequence: TGTGCCAGCAGGGCAAAAGTTTCGGGGGTCGATACGCAGTATTTT.

This chain joins TRBV9 and TRBJ1-3; tentatively, D is TRBD1 (6 bases). CDR1 is SGDLS and CDR2 is YYNGEE in the germline V gene. This CDR3 contains 16 residues. V was shortened by 2 bases and J by 5 bases, with 17 bases between the two germline ends. CDR3 bases: TGTGCCAGCAGCGTTGAGGCCGGGACAAGCAGAAACACCATATATTTT. Protein sequence: CASSVEAGTSRNTIYF.

The chain carries TRBV18 and TRBJ2-2; D is unresolved. The CDR3 totals 14 residues. V was cut by 3 bases and J by 5 bases, with 10 bases left in between. Germline V gene data show CDR1 as KGHSH and CDR2 as LQKENI. The CDR3 DNA reads as TGTGCCAGCTCACCCTCAAGGTGGACCGGGGAGCTGTTTTTT. As protein: CASSPSRWTGELFF.

The gene calls are TRBV7-9 and TRBJ1-1; no clear D. The V and J ends lost 5 bases and 5 bases respectively, with 12 bases between them. CDR1 and CDR2 from the germline V gene are SEHNR and FQNEAQ (reference sequence). The CDR3 contains 13 residues. The CDR3 nucleotides are TGTGCCAGCAGCCGTACAGCCAATACTGAAGCTTTCTTT. Amino acid sequence: CASSRTANTEAFF.

This clone was detected only a few times. V gene TRBV6-5 combines with J gene TRBJ2-7, with 7 bases aligning to TRBD1. Germline loops: CDR1 MNHEY, CDR2 SVGAGI. After removal of 5 bases from V and 3 bases from J, the junction contained 7 bases not matched to a gene. This CDR3 has 14 amino acids. The CDR3 is CASSRMGQLYEQYF. DNA for the CDR3: TGTGCCAGCAGTCGAATGGGACAGCTCTACGAGCAGTACTTC.

In DNA, the CDR3 is TGTGCCAGCAGCTTAACAGTTCAAGAAAAACTGTTTTTT. Its translation is CASSLTVQEKLFF. The chain uses TRBV7-2 and TRBJ1-4; D gene uncertain. The CDR3 runs 13 residues. CDR1 and CDR2 from the germline V gene are SGHTA and FQGNSA. V was shortened by 2 bases and J by 8 bases, with 9 bases between the two germline ends. Together with reference TRBV7-2 and TRBJ1-4, the CDR3 gives the full variable domain: GAGVSQSPSNKVTEKGKDVELRCDPISGHTALYWYRQSLGQGLEFLIYFQGNSAPDKSGLPSDRFSAERTGGSVSTLTIQRTQQEDSAVYLCASSLTVQEKLFFGSGTQLSVL.

V gene TRBV6-5 combines with J gene TRBJ1-1; 10 bases are a match to TRBD1. The junction had 7 bases not matched to a gene; V was cut back by 6 bases and J by 6 bases. The CDR3 contains 14 residues. The V gene's germline CDR1 is MNHEY and CDR2 SVGAGI. The CDR3 loop is CASRRQGAEAEAFF. The CDR3 DNA sequence: TGTGCCAGCAGGAGACAGGGGGCAGAGGCTGAAGCTTTCTTT.

To note about this clone: A read error may account for a junction end that differs from germline. V gene TRBV6-2 or TRBV6-3 combines with J gene TRBJ1-2; D perhaps matches TRBD1 (5 bases). Germline loops: CDR1 MNHEY, CDR2 SVGEGT. The CDR3 totals 12 residues. CDR3 in DNA: TGTGCCAGCAGTTACACACAGGAAAAAGGGTTCTTC. This sequence encodes CASSYTQEKGFF.

This clone was seen just once. V and J are TRBV6-1 and TRBJ1-1, with a weak D call TRBD1 (5 bases). CDR1 and CDR2 from the germline V gene are MNHNS and SASEGT. The CDR3 runs 14 residues. Trimming shortened V by 1 base and J by 5 bases, and 11 bases separated the two germline ends. CDR3 sequence: CASSEGDSGTEAFF. CDR3 coding DNA: TGTGCCAGCAGTGAAGGGGACTCGGGTACTGAAGCTTTCTTT.

The rearrangement links TRBV24-1 to TRBJ2-1; 8 bases are a match to TRBD1. The CDR3 covers 15 residues. CDR1 is KGHDR, CDR2 SFDVKD, per germline. V shed 7 bases, J shed 3 bases, and the junction held 7 bases outside the gene matches. This chain's CDR3 is CATSETGVHYNEQFF. CDR3 coding DNA: TGTGCCACCAGCGAGACAGGGGTGCACTACAATGAGCAGTTCTTC.

The chain joins TRBV28 to TRBJ1-5, with a possible D match to TRBD1 (5 bases). The germline V gene has CDR1 MDHEN and CDR2 SYDVKM. This CDR3 comprises 13 residues. Trimming stripped 3 bases from V and 10 bases from J, with 13 bases between. CDR3 residues: CASSFRGESPQHF. As DNA, the CDR3 is TGTGCCAGCAGTTTTCGAGGGGAGTCACCCCAGCATTTT. Supplemented by reference TRBV28 and TRBJ1-5, the full variable domain reads DVKVTQSSRYLVKRTGEKVFLECVQDMDHENMFWYRQDPGLGLRLIYFSYDVKMKEKGDIPEGYSVSREKKERFSLILESASTNQTSMYLCASSFRGESPQHFGDGTRLSIL.

This clone was detected a few times. This chain connects TRBV30 to TRBJ1-3, with TRBD1 matching 7 bases. V gave up 4 bases and J gave up 3 bases; unmatched junction bases: 9. Germline V gene lookup returns CDR1 GTSNPN and CDR2 SVGIG (reference sequence). This CDR3 has 15 amino acids. The CDR3 DNA reads as TGTGCCTGGACCGCCGGGACAGACCTTGGAAACACCATATATTTT. Protein sequence: CAWTAGTDLGNTIYF.

V usage is TRBV5-1 and J usage is TRBJ1-2; D is unclear. V lost 0 bases, J lost 7 bases, and 16 bases lay in between. CDR3 length equals 15 residues. Germline V gene lookup returns CDR1 SGHRS and CDR2 YFSETQ. CDR3 protein: CASSLDGSGGLGYTF. CDR3 bases: TGCGCCAGCAGCTTGGACGGGTCGGGCGGCCTTGGCTACACCTTC.

The gene calls are TRBV15 and TRBJ1-5; D uncertain. The CDR3 totals 14 residues. The V gene lost 0 bases and the J gene lost 5 bases, with 8 bases spanning the gap. Germline CDR1 LNHNV, CDR2 YYDKDF (reference sequence). The CDR3 DNA follows: TGTGCCACCAGCAGAGATTGTTGTGATCAGCCCCAGCATTTT. Encoded protein: CATSRDCCDQPQHF.

This clone has just one count. The chain links TRBV30 to TRBJ1-3; D is unresolved. Trimming took off 2 bases at V and 0 bases at J, with 8 bases between the two ends. The CDR3 length is 14 residues. Germline CDR1 and CDR2: GTSNPN and SVGIG (reference sequence). The CDR3, as DNA: TGTGCCTGGAGTCAGGACCTCTCTGGAAACACCATATATTTT. Protein sequence: CAWSQDLSGNTIYF.

This clone has more than one count but fewer than ten. The rearrangement joins TRBV5-8 to TRBJ1-2; 9 nucleotides align to TRBD1. The CDR3 spans 17 residues. Germline values: CDR1 SGHTS, CDR2 YDEGEE. V was pared by 2 bases and J by 3 bases, with 11 bases of the junction left unmatched. Written as DNA, the CDR3 is TGTGCCAGCAGCTTCACTCCTACAGGGGGCGCTGACTATGGCTACACCTTC. Residues: CASSFTPTGGADYGYTF.